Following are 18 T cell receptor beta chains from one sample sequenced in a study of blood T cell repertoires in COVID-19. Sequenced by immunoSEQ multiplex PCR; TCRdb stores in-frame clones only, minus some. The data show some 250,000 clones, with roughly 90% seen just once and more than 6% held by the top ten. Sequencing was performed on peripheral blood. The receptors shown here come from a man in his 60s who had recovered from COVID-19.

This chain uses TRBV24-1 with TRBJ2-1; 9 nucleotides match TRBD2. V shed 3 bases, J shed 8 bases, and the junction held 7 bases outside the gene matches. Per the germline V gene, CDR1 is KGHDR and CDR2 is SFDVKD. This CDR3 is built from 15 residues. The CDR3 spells CATSDPSSGGYEQFF. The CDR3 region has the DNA TGTGCCACCAGTGATCCGAGTAGCGGGGGCTATGAGCAGTTCTTC.

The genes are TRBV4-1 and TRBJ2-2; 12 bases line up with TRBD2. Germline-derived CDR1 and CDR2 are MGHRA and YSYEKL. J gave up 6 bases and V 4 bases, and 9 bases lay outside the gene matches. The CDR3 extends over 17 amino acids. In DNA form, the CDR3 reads TGCGCCAGCAGCCTATCGACTAGCGGGGGCCCCCCCGGGGAGCTGTTTTTT. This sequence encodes CASSLSTSGGPPGELFF.

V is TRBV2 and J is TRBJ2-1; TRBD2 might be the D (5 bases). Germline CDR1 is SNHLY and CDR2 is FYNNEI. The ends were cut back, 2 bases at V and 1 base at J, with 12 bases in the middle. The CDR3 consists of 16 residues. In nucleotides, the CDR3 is TGTGCCAGCAGTGAATTAGCGCAGTATTCCTACAATGAGCAGTTCTTC. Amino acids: CASSELAQYSYNEQFF.

The CDR3 bases are TGTGCCACCAGTGTTCATAATGAGCAGTTCTTC. It translates to CATSVHNEQFF. The chain joins TRBV24-1 to TRBJ2-1; no reliable D call. Germline CDR1 and CDR2: KGHDR and SFDVKD. V was shortened by 5 bases and J by 7 bases, with 5 bases between the two germline ends. This CDR3 has 11 residues.

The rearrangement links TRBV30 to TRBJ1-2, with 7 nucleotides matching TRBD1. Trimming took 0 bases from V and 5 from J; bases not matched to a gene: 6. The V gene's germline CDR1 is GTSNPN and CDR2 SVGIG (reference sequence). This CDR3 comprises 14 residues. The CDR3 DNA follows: TGTGCCTGGAGTGTACGTCAGGGACAGTATGGCTACACCTTC. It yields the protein CAWSVRQGQYGYTF.

The CDR3 here is CASSAPGQGATSFKAFF. Here the CDR3 DNA reads TGTGCCAGCAGTGCTCCGGGACAGGGGGCCACCTCCTTCAAGGCTTTCTTT. The J gene is TRBJ1-1, the V gene TRBV6-1; 12 bases are shared with TRBD1. Germline CDR1 is MNHNS and CDR2 is SASEGT. The CDR3 loop spans 17 amino acids. The V and J ends lost 4 bases and 11 bases, in that order; junction bases with no gene match: 17.

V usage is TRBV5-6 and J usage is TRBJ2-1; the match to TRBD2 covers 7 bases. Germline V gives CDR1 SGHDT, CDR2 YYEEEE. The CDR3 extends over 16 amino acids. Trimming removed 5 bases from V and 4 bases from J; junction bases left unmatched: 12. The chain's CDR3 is CASRQIRDYLYNEQFF. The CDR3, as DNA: TGTGCCAGCAGGCAAATCCGGGACTACCTTTACAATGAGCAGTTCTTC.

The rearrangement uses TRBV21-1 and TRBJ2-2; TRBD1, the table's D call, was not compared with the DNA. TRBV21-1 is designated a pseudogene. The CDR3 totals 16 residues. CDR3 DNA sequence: TGTGCCAGCAGCAAAGAGGGGGCAGGGAGCACCGGGGAGCTGTTTTTT. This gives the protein CASSKEGAGSTGELFF.

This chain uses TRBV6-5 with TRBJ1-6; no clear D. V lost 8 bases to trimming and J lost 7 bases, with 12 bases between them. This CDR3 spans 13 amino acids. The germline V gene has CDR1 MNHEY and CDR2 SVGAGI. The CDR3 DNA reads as TGTGCCAGCGTCATCCTCGAGAATTCACCCCTCCACTTT. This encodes CASVILENSPLHF.

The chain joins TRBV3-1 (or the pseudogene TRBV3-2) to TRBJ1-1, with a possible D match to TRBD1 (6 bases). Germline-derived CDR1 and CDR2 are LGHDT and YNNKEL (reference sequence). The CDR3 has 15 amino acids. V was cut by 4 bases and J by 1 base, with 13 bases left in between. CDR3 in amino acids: CASSLRQVTNTEAFF. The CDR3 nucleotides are TGTGCCAGCAGCCTTAGACAGGTAACGAACACTGAAGCTTTCTTT.

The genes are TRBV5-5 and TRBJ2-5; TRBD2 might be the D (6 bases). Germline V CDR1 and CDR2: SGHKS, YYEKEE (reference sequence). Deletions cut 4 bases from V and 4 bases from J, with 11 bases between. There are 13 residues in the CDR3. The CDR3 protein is CASSRPGRETQYF. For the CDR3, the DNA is TGTGCCAGCAGCCGCCCCGGGAGAGAGACCCAGTACTTC.

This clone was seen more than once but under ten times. CDR3 amino acids: CASSMGHTGELFF. CDR3 sequence (DNA): TGTGCCAGCAGCATGGGGCACACCGGGGAGCTGTTTTTT. The J gene is TRBJ2-2, the V gene TRBV5-6; possible D gene TRBD1, 5 bases. CDR3 length: 13 residues. Germline V gene data show CDR1 as SGHDT and CDR2 as YYEEEE. Trimming cost V 4 bases and J 3 bases, with 7 bases left between them.

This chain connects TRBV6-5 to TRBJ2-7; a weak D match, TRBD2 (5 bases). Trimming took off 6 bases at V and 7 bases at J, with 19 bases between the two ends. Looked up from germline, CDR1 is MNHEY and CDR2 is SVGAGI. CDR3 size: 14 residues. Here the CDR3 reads CASRREQTFGEQYF. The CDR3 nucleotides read TGTGCCAGCAGGAGGGAACAGACCTTTGGGGAGCAGTACTTC.

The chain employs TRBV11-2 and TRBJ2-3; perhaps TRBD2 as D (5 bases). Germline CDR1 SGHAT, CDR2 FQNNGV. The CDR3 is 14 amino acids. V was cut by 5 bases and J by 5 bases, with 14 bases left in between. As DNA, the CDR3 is TGTGCCAGCAGCCCCGGGAACCTGAGAGATACGCAGTATTTT. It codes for CASSPGNLRDTQYF.

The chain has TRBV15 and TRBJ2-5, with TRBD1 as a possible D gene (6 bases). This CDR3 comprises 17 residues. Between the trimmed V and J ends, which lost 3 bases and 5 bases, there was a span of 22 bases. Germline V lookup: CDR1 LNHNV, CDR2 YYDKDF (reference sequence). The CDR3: CATSSFRQANLLETQYF. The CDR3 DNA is TGTGCCACCAGCAGCTTTCGACAGGCGAATTTACTCGAGACCCAGTACTTC.

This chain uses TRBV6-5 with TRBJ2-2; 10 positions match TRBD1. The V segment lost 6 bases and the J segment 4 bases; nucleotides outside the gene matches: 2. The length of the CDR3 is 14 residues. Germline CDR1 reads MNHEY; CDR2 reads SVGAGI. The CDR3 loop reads CASSWTGGTGELFF. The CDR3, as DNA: TGTGCCAGCAGCTGGACAGGGGGCACCGGGGAGCTGTTTTTT.

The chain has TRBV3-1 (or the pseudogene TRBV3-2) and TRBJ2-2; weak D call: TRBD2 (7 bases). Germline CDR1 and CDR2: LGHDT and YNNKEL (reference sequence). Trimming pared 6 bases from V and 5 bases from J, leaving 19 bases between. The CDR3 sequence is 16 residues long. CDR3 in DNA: TGTGCCAGCAGTACCCAGCGGGGAACAGGGACCGGGGAGCTGTTTTTT. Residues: CASSTQRGTGTGELFF.

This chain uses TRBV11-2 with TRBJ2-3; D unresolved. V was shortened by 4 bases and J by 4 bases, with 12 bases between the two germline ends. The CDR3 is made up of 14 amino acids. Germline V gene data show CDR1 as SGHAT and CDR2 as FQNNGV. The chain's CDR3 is CASSYTMGADTQYF. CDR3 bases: TGTGCCAGCAGCTACACTATGGGTGCAGATACGCAGTATTTT.